This TCR beta chain was sequenced during a study of blood T cell repertoires in COVID-19 (dated by TCRdb to 2018 to 2021). A note on the overall study: Samples covering the acute and convalescent phases of COVID-19 were provided by collaborators in the United States, Italy and Spain. The repertoires were made available in a free public database intended to serve as a resource for research on the immune response to SARS-CoV-2. Deeply sampled blood TCRbeta repertoires from subjects exposed to, actively infected with, or recovered from COVID-19 were included in the dataset. The material from the prospective study consisted of cDNA or gDNA derived from T cells, B-cell-depleted T cells, or PBMCs. Nearly every sample came with metadata listing a de-identified subject ID, COVID-19 status, age in years and sex. The samples were drawn from two sources: the first 160 participants of the ongoing ImmuneRACE study, and 1,254 subjects contributed by 6 global collaborators. HLA class I and class II types, where available, came from metadata supplied by the sample provider rather than from assay-based typing. The investigation overall reported the following: How much clinical and demographic metadata was included differed by source and by participant, and the metadata was provided uncurated.

Including the terminal cysteine and phenylalanine, the CDR3 comprises 16 residues. Only the CDR3 DNA is retained, 48 bases long and in frame from the first base. The germline V end is reduced by 4 bases and the J end by 6 bases; junction bases left unmatched: 9. CDR1 and CDR2, per the germline V gene, are MGHRA and YSYEKL. The immunoSEQ Assay, a bias-controlled multiplex PCR, was used to amplify TCRbeta CDR3 regions from genomic DNA. In the original analysis: Nucleated cell counts per sample were estimated from amplification of reference gene primers within the assay. Sequence reads were collapsed and filtered to measure the absolute abundance of every unique TCRbeta CDR3 rearrangement. For each sample, productive Simpson clonality was calculated by taking the square root of Simpson's diversity index across productive rearrangements. Drawn from immuneACCESS, this table holds only the in-frame rearrangements with V and J called that TCRdb kept. Clones are partly lost; checked studies trace under half to an unresolved V gene and leave the rest unexplained. The V and J calls and clone size are taken from that table; D and trimming were inferred from the DNA. This sample gives around 150,000 clones in total; approximately 82% of them show up just once. The ten biggest clones cover 11% of the sample.

Another Seattle source contributed samples from volunteer blood donors who had recovered from COVID-19. Each collaborating institution followed its own protocols to collect whole blood in K2EDTA tubes. For TCRbeta analysis, collaborators shipped samples in one of three forms: frozen whole blood, isolated PBMCs, or DNA extracted from either of those sample types. This clone was seen a handful of times. The specificity of this receptor is unknown. No per-base quality is available; no much larger clone lies one base away. The receptor chain draws on TRBV4-1 and TRBJ2-1, and TRBD1 aligns with 10 junction nucleotides. Sample: peripheral blood. This clonotype was sampled from a man between 60 and 70 years old who had recovered from COVID-19. The CDR3 protein: CASSRVAGQGSNEQFF. Here is the DNA: TGCGCCAGCAGCCGAGTGGCGGGACAGGGGAGCAATGAGCAGTTCTTC.